Given below is one T cell receptor (beta chain) in context. The data are from a study of blood T cell repertoires in COVID-19. The repertoire was sequenced with immunoSEQ multiplex PCR; TCRdb's copy has only in-frame clones and lacks some. The sample has about 400,000 clones, roughly 87% seen once. Looked up from germline, CDR1 is SGHAT and CDR2 is FQNNGV. Trimming shortened V by 1 base and J by 7 bases, and 8 bases separated the two germline ends. The length of the CDR3 is 14 residues. V is TRBV11-2 and J is TRBJ1-6, with D tentatively TRBD1 (6 bases). This TCR came from a woman in her forties with acute COVID-19. The material sequenced was PBMCs or T cells enriched from blood (not recorded which). This CDR3 is CASSLGTANSPLHF. The DNA of the CDR3 is TGTGCCAGCAGCTTAGGGACAGCAAATTCACCCCTCCACTTT.